One sample yielded the 27 T cell receptor beta chains listed below, sequenced in a study of blood T cells in healthy people across ages. The authors ran a second PCR of roughly 6 to 12 cycles using a sample-barcoded 5' primer and a J-beta primer mix. TCRdb processed the 5' RACE reads anew with MiXCR; each CDR3 protein has one entry. Of around 1.7 million distinct CDR3 sequences listed, over 25% were seen once; the top ten hold about 8%. What was sequenced was blood. The source is a woman in her thirties in good health.

This clonotype was observed a few times. This chain connects TRBV7-2 to TRBJ2-3; no reliable D call. This CDR3 comprises 13 residues. V was shortened by 5 bases and J by 2 bases, with 8 bases between the two germline ends. CDR1 and CDR2 from the germline V gene are SGHTA and FQGNSA. The CDR3 loop is CASSPVLTDTQYF. For the CDR3, the DNA is TGTGCCAGCAGCCCTGTGCTCACAGATACGCAGTATTTT. Based on the CDR3 plus reference TRBV7-2 and TRBJ2-3, the full variable domain is GAGVSQSPSNKVTEKGKDVELRCDPISGHTALYWYRQSLGQGLEFLIYFQGNSAPDKSGLPSDRFSAERTGGSVSTLTIQRTQQEDSAVYLCASSPVLTDTQYFGPGTRLTVL.

This clonotype was counted once. V usage is TRBV20-1 and J usage is TRBJ2-5; D is possibly TRBD2 (5 bases). CDR1 is DFQATT and CDR2 is SNEGSKA in the germline V gene (reference sequence). The V end was cut by 2 bases, the J end by 11 bases, with 18 bases between. The CDR3 consists of 13 residues. The CDR3 nucleotides read TGCAGTGCTAGACTAGCTGGGTCCAATGAGCAGTACTTC. This encodes CSARLAGSNEQYF.

This clonotype was observed a handful of times. This chain uses TRBV29-1 with TRBJ2-4; 9 nucleotides line up with TRBD1. The end of the DNA fits TRBJ2-5 better, so the J call may be wrong. Germline V CDR1 and CDR2: SQVTM, ANQGSEA. The CDR3 is 13 residues long. CDR3 residues: CSVAGQGRETQYF. In nucleotides, the CDR3 is TGCAGCGTGGCGGGACAGGGTAGGGAGACCCAGTACTTC.

This rearrangement joins TRBV4-1 to TRBJ1-1, with D uncertain. Germline CDR1 reads MGHRA; CDR2 reads YSYEKL. This CDR3 region has 14 residues. V lost 2 bases, J lost 6 bases, and 13 bases lay in between. In DNA form, the CDR3 reads TGCGCCAGCAGCCAATTCCCATGGCGGTCTGAAGCTTTCTTT. Translated, it gives CASSQFPWRSEAFF.

The gene calls are TRBV5-1 and TRBJ2-1; 15 bases line up with TRBD2. J lost 10 bases, V lost 4 bases, and 6 bases had no gene match. The CDR3 is 15 residues long. Per germline, CDR1 SGHRS and CDR2 YFSETQ. CDR3 nucleotide sequence: TGCGCCAGCAGCCAAGGACTAGCGGGGGGGCAGGAGCAGTTCTTC. Amino acids: CASSQGLAGGQEQFF.

The chain uses TRBV3-1 and TRBJ1-2, with 8 positions matching TRBD1. CDR1 is LGHDT, CDR2 YNNKEL, per germline (reference sequence). The CDR3 is 15 residues long. The J segment lost 3 bases and the V segment lost 3 bases, leaving 6 bases of the junction unmatched. The CDR3, as DNA: TGTGCCAGCAGCCACAGGGAGACAGGGGACTATGGCTACACCTTC. It codes for CASSHRETGDYGYTF.

This clonotype occurred many times. V and J are TRBV4-3 and TRBJ2-5; D gene uncertain. V shed 3 bases and J shed 4 bases, with 18 bases lying between them. The CDR3 runs to 16 residues. The germline gives CDR1 LGHNA, CDR2 YSLEER. CDR3 region: CASSHLIAGQGETQYF. Written as DNA, the CDR3 is TGCGCCAGCAGCCACCTAATCGCCGGCCAAGGAGAGACCCAGTACTTC.

The chain has TRBV5-1 and TRBJ2-7; D assignment may be TRBD1 or TRBD2 (5 bases each). There are 18 residues in the CDR3. The germline CDR1 and CDR2 sequences are SGHRS and YFSETQ. Trimming took off 1 base at V and 3 bases at J, with 23 bases between the two ends. The CDR3 sequence: CASSLIPPGQLEGYEQYF. The CDR3 nucleotides are TGCGCCAGCAGCTTGATCCCCCCTGGACAACTCGAGGGCTACGAGCAGTACTTC.

This clonotype turned up a few times. This CDR3 reads CASSPGRVWIFEQYF. CDR3 sequence (DNA): TGTGCCAGCAGCCCCGGGAGAGTGTGGATTTTCGAGCAGTACTTC. This rearrangement joins TRBV6-2 or TRBV6-3 to TRBJ2-7; perhaps TRBD2 as D (6 bases). Germline CDR1 is MNHEY and CDR2 is SVGEGT. Between the trimmed V and J ends, which lost 6 bases and 6 bases, there was a span of 21 bases. CDR3 length: 15 amino acids.

The genes are TRBV29-1 and TRBJ1-2, with 7 bases that match TRBD1. Germline V gene data show CDR1 as SQVTM and CDR2 as ANQGSEA. Trimming removed 5 bases from V and 8 bases from J; junction bases left unmatched: 8. The CDR3 contains 12 residues. The CDR3 region has the DNA TGCAGCGTTACCAACAGGGGCGGAGGCTACACCTTC. Protein: CSVTNRGGGYTF. The variable domain in full, with the rest retrieved from reference TRBV29-1 and TRBJ1-2, is SAVISQKPSRDICQRGTSLTIQCQVDSQVTMMFWYRQQPGQSLTLIATANQGSEATYESGFVIDKFPISRPNLTFSTLTVSNMSPEDSSIYLCSVTNRGGGYTFGSGTRLTVV.

Comment on this clonotype: It may be a read error: a sequence one base away is much more abundant. V usage is TRBV20-1 and J usage is TRBJ2-1; no firm D call. The CDR3 has 15 amino acids. Trimming stripped 3 bases from V and 0 bases from J, with 12 bases between. Germline lookup yields CDR1 DFQATT and CDR2 SNEGSKA (reference sequence). CDR3 protein: CSASMGLGSYNEQFF. In DNA form, the CDR3 reads TGCAGTGCTAGTATGGGATTGGGCTCCTACAATGAGCAGTTCTTC.

The V call is TRBV29-1, the J call TRBJ2-1; D may be TRBD1 (6 bases). CDR1 is SQVTM and CDR2 is ANQGSEA in the germline V gene. V was shortened by 5 bases and J by 3 bases, with 8 bases between the two germline ends. This CDR3 has 12 residues. CDR3 sequence reads: CSVLGGYNEQFF. The CDR3 region has the DNA TGCAGCGTTTTAGGGGGCTACAATGAGCAGTTCTTC.

Comment on this clonotype: With only one base between it and a far larger clone, this is likely a read error. The chain has TRBV7-3 and TRBJ2-4; D possibly corresponds to TRBD2 (7 bases). This CDR3 contains 13 residues. Germline CDR1 SGHTA, CDR2 FQGTGA. The DNA of the CDR3 is TGTGCCAGCGGCTTGGGAGGGGGGGACATTCAGTACTTC. The encoded protein is CASGLGGGDIQYF.

This clonotype occurred many times. The chain combines TRBV4-3 with TRBJ2-7; D possibly matches TRBD1 or TRBD2 (5 bases each). The V gene lost 1 base and the J gene lost 6 bases, with 10 bases spanning the gap. CDR3 length: 13 residues. Germline V gene sequence: CDR1 LGHNA, CDR2 YSLEER. As DNA, the CDR3 is TGCGCCAGCAGCCAAGCGTTGGGGACCGAGCAGTACTTC. This gives the protein CASSQALGTEQYF.

Worth noting for this clonotype: One end of the junction fails to match germline, which may point to a read error. The gene calls are TRBV4-1 and TRBJ1-2; perhaps TRBD1 as D (6 bases). The CDR3 is 14 amino acids. Germline V gene sequence: CDR1 MGHRA, CDR2 YSYEKL. CDR3 sequence reads: CAGSQGWTDYGYTF. Written as DNA, the CDR3 is TGCGCCGGCAGCCAAGGGTGGACAGACTATGGCTACACCTTC.

The sample holds a few counts of this clonotype. This sequence joins TRBV4-3 and TRBJ2-7; 7 bases align to TRBD2. V dropped 0 bases and J dropped 0; count of bases not matched to a gene: 5. The CDR3 spans 16 residues. Germline CDR1 LGHNA, CDR2 YSLEER. CDR3 region: CASSQDHSGPSYEQYF. The CDR3 DNA sequence: TGCGCCAGCAGCCAAGATCATAGCGGGCCCTCCTACGAGCAGTACTTC.

This clonotype showed up just a few times. J is TRBJ2-1 and V is TRBV4-1; TRBD2 matches at 9 bases. V was pared by 0 bases and J by 9 bases, with 12 bases of the junction left unmatched. Germline CDR1 reads MGHRA; CDR2 reads YSYEKL. The length of the CDR3 is 17 residues. CDR3 DNA sequence: TGCGCCAGCAGCCAAGATCAACTAGCGGGTGTATCGCTTGAGCAGTTCTTC. This gives the protein CASSQDQLAGVSLEQFF.

This chain links TRBV12-5 with TRBJ2-2, with 7 bases that match TRBD1. The CDR3 length is 16 residues. Germline-derived CDR1 and CDR2 are LGHNT and FRNRAP. With 3 bases clipped from V and 0 bases from J, the junction kept 4 bases outside the gene matches. CDR3 amino acids: CASGLADRANTGELFF. DNA for the CDR3: TGTGCTAGTGGTTTAGCCGACAGGGCGAACACCGGGGAGCTGTTTTTT.

In this sample, this clonotype turned up many times. The chain recombines TRBV7-2 with TRBJ2-1, with unresolved D. Germline CDR1 reads SGHTA; CDR2 reads FQGNSA. This CDR3 region has 11 residues. V lost 2 bases, J lost 10 bases, and 6 bases lay in between. The CDR3 nucleotides are TGTGCCAGCAGCTTACTCCAAGAGCAGTTCTTC. It encodes CASSLLQEQFF.

On this clonotype itself: A clone one base away is much larger, so this may be a read error. The CDR3 coding sequence is TGTGCCAGCAGGGAAGGCTCCGGGGCCAACGTCCAGACTTTC. This codes for CASREGSGANVQTF. The genes are TRBV2 and TRBJ2-6; TRBD1 or TRBD2 may be the D gene (5 bases each). The CDR3 is 14 residues long. Germline V lookup: CDR1 SNHLY, CDR2 FYNNEI.

The DNA for the CDR3 is TGTGCTAGTAGTGGGCCGGCGGCCTACGAGCAGTTCTTC. Translation: CASSGPAAYEQFF. The chain carries TRBV12-5 and TRBJ2-1; D gene ambiguous. CDR1 and CDR2 (germline): LGHNT, FRNRAP. The germline V and J ends were trimmed by 8 bases and 10 bases, with 18 bases remaining between them. This CDR3 spans 13 amino acids.

This clonotype was seen more than once but under ten times. The V and J genes are TRBV7-2 and TRBJ2-3, with a possible D match to TRBD2 (7 bases). V lost 5 bases, J lost 7 bases, and 13 bases lay in between. This CDR3 comprises 13 residues. Looked up from germline, CDR1 is SGHTA and CDR2 is FQGNSA. The CDR3 protein is CASSASGGNTQYF. The CDR3 DNA reads TGTGCCAGCAGCGCCTCGGGGGGCAATACGCAGTATTTT.

This clonotype was seen many times. The gene calls are TRBV20-1 and TRBJ2-1; 12 bases are shared with TRBD1. V lost 2 bases and J lost 10; bases outside the gene matches: 12. CDR3 length: 16 amino acids. Germline CDR1 DFQATT, CDR2 SNEGSKA (reference sequence). The CDR3 protein is CSARRSGTGGSGEQFF. The CDR3 DNA reads TGCAGTGCTAGAAGGTCCGGGACAGGGGGCTCGGGAGAGCAGTTCTTC.

V is TRBV7-9 and J is TRBJ1-5; TRBD1 aligns across 9 bases. With 7 bases clipped from V and 1 base from J, the junction kept 5 bases outside the gene matches. The germline V gene has CDR1 SEHNR and CDR2 FQNEAQ (reference sequence). The length of the CDR3 is 15 residues. The CDR3 protein is CASTTGGPSNQPQHF. The CDR3 DNA reads as TGTGCCAGCACCACAGGGGGCCCAAGCAATCAGCCCCAGCATTTT.

This clonotype was counted between two and nine times. This chain connects TRBV6-6 to TRBJ2-1, with D maybe TRBD1 (5 bases). Trimming stripped 5 bases from V and 10 bases from J, with 21 bases between. Looked up from germline, CDR1 is MNHNY and CDR2 is SVGAGI (reference sequence). The CDR3 length is 15 residues. CDR3 nucleotides: TGTGCCAGCAGTCCCCAGGGTCAGCCGTTGGGGGAGCAGTTCTTC. Protein sequence: CASSPQGQPLGEQFF.

This clonotype came up a few times. The chain has TRBV28 and TRBJ1-5; D possibly corresponds to TRBD1 (6 bases). The CDR3 covers 15 residues. Between the trimmed V and J ends, which lost 5 bases and 2 bases, there was a span of 13 bases. The germline V gene encodes CDR1 MDHEN and CDR2 SYDVKM. In DNA form, the CDR3 reads TGTGCCAGCAGTAGGGGGGGTTCACGCAATCAGCCCCAGCATTTT. Protein sequence: CASSRGGSRNQPQHF.

V and J are TRBV7-2 and TRBJ1-2; maybe TRBD1 (6 bases). The CDR3 is made up of 13 amino acids. Germline V lookup: CDR1 SGHTA, CDR2 FQGNSA. V was clipped by 5 bases and J by 8 bases, with 15 bases between them. The CDR3 protein is CASSPGGPSGYTF. The CDR3 DNA reads TGTGCCAGCAGCCCCGGGGGGCCGTCCGGCTACACCTTC. Full variable domain (outside the CDR3, taken from reference TRBV7-2 and TRBJ1-2): GAGVSQSPSNKVTEKGKDVELRCDPISGHTALYWYRQSLGQGLEFLIYFQGNSAPDKSGLPSDRFSAERTGGSVSTLTIQRTQQEDSAVYLCASSPGGPSGYTFGSGTRLTVV.